Listed here is a single T cell receptor beta chain. Its cognate antigen is unknown. The sample originates from a study of T cell responses to AZD1222 COVID-19 vaccine. Study as a whole: Pooling covered second doses at about 4 or about 12 weeks. Broader study findings: Reportedly, nearly half of unique spike TCRs recognized epitopes outside B.1.351/B.1.1.7 mutations. Repertoire sampling happened only post peak T cell response.

The germline CDR1 and CDR2 sequences are LGHNA and YNFKEQ. The CDR3 is 15 residues long. V was pared by 3 bases and J by 3 bases, with 5 bases of the junction left unmatched. Only in-frame clones appear in the TCRdb table, and some are missing; sequencing was by immunoSEQ multiplex PCR. The sample holds roughly 140,000 clones, approximately 89% seen once. This rearrangement joins TRBV4-2 to TRBJ2-5; 9 bases are a match to TRBD1. The specimen was peripheral blood, collected on day 0 of AZD1222 vaccination. The origin of this receptor is an adult in good health. The CDR3 bases are TGTGCCAGCAGCCAGGGCACAGGGGGCGAAGAGACCCAGTACTTC. It translates to CASSQGTGGEETQYF.